Described below is a single TCR beta chain sequence and its context. This sample stems from a study of blood T cell repertoires in COVID-19. Study context: The United States, Italy and Spain provided the acute and convalescent COVID-19 samples. T cells, B-cell-depleted T cells, or PBMCs provided the cDNA or gDNA that served as material.

Original data processing: Amplification from reference gene primers served as the basis for estimated nucleated cell counts. TCRdb's table, derived via immunoSEQ multiplex PCR, lists solely in-frame clones and lacks some. V and J calls and clone size come straight from that table; D and trimming were deduced from the DNA. The table records under 100,000 clones, 65% to 80% of them present only once. Trimming stripped 4 bases from V and 7 bases from J, with 9 bases between. The length of the CDR3 is 12 residues. Germline CDR1 is SGHDT and CDR2 is YYEEEE. The chain combines TRBV5-6 with TRBJ1-5; D not certain. The sequence derives from a woman older than 75 with active or convalescent COVID-19. The source material was peripheral blood. CDR3 loop: CASSASGQPQHF. Here the CDR3 DNA reads TGTGCCAGCAGCGCCTCCGGGCAGCCCCAGCATTTT.